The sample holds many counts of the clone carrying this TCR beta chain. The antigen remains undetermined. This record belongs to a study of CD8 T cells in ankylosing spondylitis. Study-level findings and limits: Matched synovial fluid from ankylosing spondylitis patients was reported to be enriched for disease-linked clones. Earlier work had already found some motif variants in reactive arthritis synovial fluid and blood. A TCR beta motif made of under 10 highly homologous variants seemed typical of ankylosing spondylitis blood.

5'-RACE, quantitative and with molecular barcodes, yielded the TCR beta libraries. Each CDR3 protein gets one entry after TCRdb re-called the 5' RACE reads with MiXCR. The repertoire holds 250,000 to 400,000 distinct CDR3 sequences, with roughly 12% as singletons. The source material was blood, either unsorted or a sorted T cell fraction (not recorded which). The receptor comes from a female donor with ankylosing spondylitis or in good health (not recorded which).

Here the CDR3 DNA reads TGTGCCATCAGGGATAGCGGGAGAGAATCCTACAATGAGCAGTTCTTC. Protein product: CAIRDSGRESYNEQFF. This sequence joins TRBV10-3 and TRBJ2-1, with 9 bases aligning to TRBD2. The CDR3 runs 16 residues. CDR1 ENHRY and CDR2 SYGVKD come from the germline V gene. V dropped 6 bases and J dropped 1; count of bases not matched to a gene: 7.